One and the same sample provided the 18 T cell receptor beta chains below, sequenced in a study of spatial heterogeneity in lung cancer. Study results and limitations: Tumors with more nonsynonymous mutations had more expanded intratumoral alpha and beta TCRs.

Which antigens these TCRs recognize remains unknown. TCRdb re-called the 5' RACE reads with MiXCR, one entry per CDR3 protein. In the table there are 7,500 or so distinct CDR3 sequences, less than 3.5% of which are singletons. Specified time point: sample taken at primary tumor resection. This sample comprised lung tumor tissue, obtained at surgery. These receptors originate from a male donor with early-stage non-small cell lung cancer.

This chain links TRBV6-1 with TRBJ2-7; 8 bases line up with TRBD1. In germline, CDR1 is MNHNS, CDR2 SASEGT. The J segment lost 3 bases and the V segment lost 4 bases, leaving 8 bases of the junction unmatched. The CDR3 is 15 residues long. As DNA, the CDR3 is TGTGCCAGCAGTGCAGACAGGGGCCGTGTCTACGAGCAGTACTTC. Translated: CASSADRGRVYEQYF.

This clonotype is labeled medium-sized (0.01 to 0.1%). This sequence joins TRBV24-1 and TRBJ2-2; possible D gene TRBD2, 5 bases. Germline V lookup: CDR1 KGHDR, CDR2 SFDVKD. V was pared by 9 bases and J by 8 bases, with 15 bases between. This CDR3 region has 13 residues. CDR3 protein: CATLSGSTGELFF. CDR3 in DNA: TGTGCCACCCTCTCGGGGTCCACAGGGGAGCTGTTTTTT.

By share, this clonotype ranks as medium-sized. This chain links TRBV29-1 with TRBJ2-3, with 7 bases aligning to TRBD1. CDR3 length: 14 residues. After removal of 3 bases from V and 0 bases from J, the junction contained 3 bases not matched to a gene. Germline V gene data show CDR1 as SQVTM and CDR2 as ANQGSEA. CDR3 DNA: TGCAGCGTTGAGAAGGGACAGAGCACAGATACGCAGTATTTT. Its protein product is CSVEKGQSTDTQYF.

By frequency in the sample, this clonotype is medium-sized. V usage is TRBV7-9 and J usage is TRBJ2-1; possible D gene TRBD2, 6 bases. CDR1 and CDR2 (germline): SEHNR, FQNEAQ (reference sequence). The V end lost 2 bases, the J end lost 6 bases, and 14 bases lay between the germline ends. The CDR3 spans 15 residues. This CDR3 reads CASSLRGSDSNEQFF. CDR3 in DNA: TGTGCCAGCAGCTTACGGGGGAGTGATTCCAATGAGCAGTTCTTC.

This clonotype was observed many times. V and J are TRBV20-1 and TRBJ2-1, with TRBD2 matching 8 bases. The CDR3 runs to 14 residues. Trimming took 2 bases from V and 9 from J; bases not matched to a gene: 9. Germline CDR1 is DFQATT and CDR2 is SNEGSKA (reference sequence). CDR3 residues: CSARTPGTSSEQFF. As DNA, the CDR3 is TGCAGTGCTAGAACGCCCGGGACTAGTAGTGAGCAGTTCTTC.

The chain carries TRBV27 and TRBJ2-4; 8 bases align to TRBD2. With 5 bases clipped from V and 8 bases from J, the junction kept 14 bases outside the gene matches. The germline gives CDR1 MNHEY, CDR2 SMNVEV (reference sequence). This CDR3 region has 16 residues. This CDR3 reads CASSPPRGRGGYIQYF. CDR3 DNA: TGTGCCAGCAGTCCCCCCCGGGGCCGGGGGGGATACATTCAGTACTTC.

This clonotype is termed large (0.1 to 1%). The V call is TRBV13, the J call TRBJ2-4, with D perhaps given as TRBD1 or TRBD2 (5 bases each). V was cut by 5 bases and J by 6 bases, with 14 bases left in between. The CDR3 length is 14 residues. Germline CDR1 is PRHDT and CDR2 is FYEKMQ (reference sequence). The CDR3 region is CASSPRGSGNIQYF. CDR3 nucleotides: TGTGCCAGCAGCCCCCGGGGCTCTGGAAACATTCAGTACTTC.

This clonotype was seen many times. V gene TRBV20-1 combines with J gene TRBJ1-2, with no clear D. Germline loops: CDR1 DFQATT, CDR2 SNEGSKA (reference sequence). This CDR3 region has 13 residues. V lost 0 bases to trimming and J lost 2 bases, with 7 bases between them. The chain's CDR3 is CSARDDGNYGYTF. The CDR3 DNA follows: TGCAGTGCTAGAGATGACGGAAACTATGGCTACACCTTC.

Of note for this clonotype: One junction end does not reproduce the germline sequence, and a read error may be involved. The chain employs TRBV18 and TRBJ2-7, with D possibly matching TRBD2 (5 bases). The CDR3 spans 12 residues. Germline lookup yields CDR1 KGHSH and CDR2 LQKENI. The CDR3 sequence is CASSPLNGELHF. CDR3 in DNA: TGTGCCAGCTCACCACTTAACGGGGAGTTGCACTTC. The entire variable domain, with the rest obtained from reference TRBV18 and TRBJ2-7, is as follows: NAGVMQNPRHLVRRRGQEARLRCSPMKGHSHVYWYRQLPEEGLKFMVYLQKENIIDESGMPKERFSAEFPKEGPSILRIQQVVRGDSAAYFCASSPLNGELHFGPGTRLTVT.

This clonotype was detected only a few times. V is TRBV6-1 and J is TRBJ1-5, with TRBD1 matching 7 bases. Trimming at V came to 6 bases and at J to 7 bases, leaving 12 bases not matched to a gene. CDR3 size: 15 residues. Looked up from germline, CDR1 is MNHNS and CDR2 is SASEGT. Here the CDR3 reads CASSPRGGRGQPQHF. CDR3 sequence (DNA): TGTGCCAGCAGCCCCAGAGGGGGCCGCGGGCAGCCCCAGCATTTT.

This clonotype occurred many times. Since a much larger clone is just one base distant, this may be a read error. V and J are TRBV7-2 and TRBJ1-5; no reliable D call. The V end was cut by 4 bases, the J end by 7 bases, with 8 bases between. From germline, CDR1 is SGHTA and CDR2 FQGNSA. The CDR3 is 12 residues long. CDR3 sequence: CASSCDGQPQHF. CDR3 in DNA: TGTGCCAGCAGCTGCGACGGCCAGCCCCAGCATTTT.

The chain is built from TRBV7-2 and TRBJ2-3; no firm D call. The CDR3 runs 13 residues. Trimming cost V 5 bases and J 8 bases, with 14 bases left between them. Germline CDR1 SGHTA, CDR2 FQGNSA. CDR3 residues: CASSLGRTGTQYF. CDR3 DNA: TGTGCCAGCAGCCTCGGACGGACGGGTACGCAGTATTTT.

This clonotype was seen at least ten times. This chain joins TRBV5-1 and TRBJ2-4; D unresolved. V was shortened by 0 bases and J by 0 bases, with 4 bases between the two germline ends. The CDR3 runs to 14 residues. Germline-derived CDR1 and CDR2 are SGHRS and YFSETQ. CDR3 DNA: TGCGCCAGCAGCTTGGGGGAAGCCAAAAACATTCAGTACTTC. Protein product: CASSLGEAKNIQYF.

This clonotype was observed at least ten times. The chain carries TRBV12-3 or TRBV12-4 and TRBJ1-1; tentative D call: TRBD1 (5 bases). This CDR3 is 14 amino acids long. V was trimmed by 6 bases and J by 5 bases, leaving 16 bases between them. CDR3 sequence (DNA): TGTGCCAGCAGCCCCCTGGACATGGGGACTGAAGCTTTCTTT. This gives the protein CASSPLDMGTEAFF.

Many counts were recorded for this clonotype. The chain recombines TRBV5-1 with TRBJ2-3; D not resolved. V was cut by 0 bases and J by 1 base, with 3 bases left in between. The germline CDR1 and CDR2 sequences are SGHRS and YFSETQ. The CDR3 spans 13 residues. This CDR3 reads CASSLEGTDTQYF. The CDR3 DNA is TGCGCCAGCAGCTTGGAGGGCACAGATACGCAGTATTTT.

By proportion, this clonotype is medium-sized. The chain is built from TRBV20-1 and TRBJ1-1; no clear D. This CDR3 is 13 amino acids long. The germline V gene encodes CDR1 DFQATT and CDR2 SNEGSKA (reference sequence). CDR3 nucleotides: TGCAGCTGCGGGATGAGGGTTTGGACTGAAGCTTTCTTT. It yields the protein CSCGMRVWTEAFF.

This clonotype was seen more than once but under ten times. The chain combines TRBV12-3 or TRBV12-4 with TRBJ2-3, with D possibly matching TRBD2 (7 bases). Trimming left V 6 bases short and J 0 bases short, with 10 bases between. This CDR3 comprises 14 residues. DNA for the CDR3: TGTGCCAGCAGCGGGGGGCTAAGCACAGATACGCAGTATTTT. Residues: CASSGGLSTDTQYF.

By sample share, this clonotype is medium-sized (0.01 to 0.1%). V usage is TRBV18 and J usage is TRBJ2-5; D is perhaps TRBD2 (6 bases). Germline loops: CDR1 KGHSH, CDR2 LQKENI. The V and J ends lost 5 bases and 5 bases respectively, with 12 bases between them. The CDR3 runs to 13 residues. The CDR3 sequence is CASSGGALETQYF. In nucleotides, the CDR3 is TGTGCCAGCTCAGGAGGGGCTTTGGAGACCCAGTACTTC.